This T cell receptor (beta chain) was recovered during a study of blood T cells in healthy people across ages (dated by TCRdb to about 2015). With regard to the full study: In model experiments, template switching captured roughly one uniquely barcoded TCR beta cDNA molecule for every two T cells. Donors were grouped into four age groups: young (average roughly 15 years), middle-aged (roughly 40), aged (roughly 62) and long-lived (just over 80). For two donors (one aged 18 to 29 and one aged 80 or older), the study analyzed two additional independent replicas of 1 million unique cDNA reads from the same blood draw. Age-related changes in TCR beta repertoire diversity were measured in the study by deep sequencing normalized with unique cDNA molecular identifiers. Donors of different ages were randomly distributed across sequencing lanes to avoid experimental bias.

For this clonotype: The antigen it recognizes is unknown. Within one base of it there is no much larger clone, and no base qualities were kept.

General conclusions and limits of the study: Compared with the aged group, the long-lived group had more naive CD4+ T cells, fewer expanded clones and increased TCR diversity, suggesting age selection. The percentage of naive T cells measured by flow cytometry correlated strongly with observed TCR beta diversity. Because donor CMV infection status was unknown, age-related changes in expanded clonotypes were potentially confounded. Estimates of total diversity based on one million sequenced T cells were regarded as lower bounds and as underestimates. As age increased, observed TCR beta diversity per million T cells dropped in a roughly linear way, and a significant reduction was already evident by age approximately 40. Since profiling was done on bulk unsorted PBMCs, naive and antigen-experienced compartments could not be conclusively compared.

The germline V gene yields ENHRY for CDR1 and SYGVKD for CDR2. The V and J ends are trimmed by 10 bases and 1 base, leaving 13 bases between them. Reading from cysteine to phenylalanine, the CDR3 counts 13 amino acids. Just the 39-base CDR3 DNA is kept, in frame starting at base 1. Libraries came from 5' RACE. The data were produced on an Illumina HiSeq 2500. The second PCR ran for about 6 to 12 cycles and used a J-beta primer mix along with a sample-barcoded 5' primer. Each TCR beta cDNA molecule received a unique molecular identifier from a template-switch 5' adaptor carrying 12 random nucleotides. At least 2.5 million CDR3-containing paired-end reads were obtained from each sample. First-strand cDNA synthesis was performed from all RNA using the Mint cDNA synthesis kit, with priming by a TRBC-specific oligonucleotide. All cDNA was treated with uracil-DNA glycosylase and then went through a first 18-cycle PCR with the universal primers M1SS and BC2_uni_R. The published analysis was carried out like this. For normalization, 1 million high-quality reads were randomly selected from each sample, with every read carrying a distinct molecular identifier. Instead of being binned into consensus sequences, reads with shared molecular identifiers were discarded. CDR3 identification, clonotype clustering and error correction used MiTCR with a Q25 quality threshold and the strictest error-elimination algorithm. A nonparametric unseen species model using Euler transformation provided a lower-bound estimate of total TCR beta diversity. The public reads were quality trimmed at Q25 with fastp and then assembled into clones with MiXCR by TCRdb, keeping productive beta chains. Duplicate CDR3 protein sequences are folded into a single record with the most common DNA and genes. The V and J calls and clone size come from TCRdb's table, not from the authors' own analysis. A total of nearly 800,000 distinct CDR3 sequences appear in this sample, just over 55% of them only once. Of the sample, roughly 26% is held by the ten largest clones.

Systemically healthy Caucasian individuals from Russia, about 38 in total and aged roughly 6 to 95 years, were included as donors. Around 10 milliliters of peripheral blood were drawn from each donor into EDTA-treated Vacutainer tubes. Ficoll-Paque density-gradient centrifugation was used to isolate PBMCs, with at least 6.5 million per sample. Total RNA was extracted from PBMCs with Trizol reagent, with at least 6 micrograms obtained per sample. The percentages of naive CD45RAhigh/CD27high T cells were determined by flow cytometry on a PBMC aliquot from every donor. This TCR was recovered from a man aged 35-49 years in good health. Sequencing was done on a sample of blood. The V gene is TRBV10-3 and the J gene is TRBJ2-5; TRBD2 could be the D gene, as 6 bases match. The bases read TGTGCCACTGGGGAGGACCTCCAAGAGACCCAGTACTTC. Its product reads: CATGEDLQETQYF.